Listed below are T cell receptor beta chains from one sample, sequenced in a study of blood T cell repertoires in COVID-19. Clones were read by immunoSEQ multiplex PCR, and TCRdb kept only the in-frame ones, dropping some. The data hold 250,000 to 350,000 clones, with roughly 87% observed a single time. What was sequenced was peripheral blood. These receptors were obtained from a man younger than 30 with active or convalescent COVID-19. Both conserved end residues are trimmed from each CDR3.

v_call cdr3_aa
TRBV19 ASSIQGASYEQY
TRBV27 ASSFSGVSNQPQH
TRBV9 ASSVGDPGEEY
TRBV6-5 ASRGQAMKETQY
TRBV5-8 ASSLYGGGVSEAF
TRBV7-6 ASSQRRGYGYT
TRBV27 ASSLSGDRSPLH
TRBV7-6 ASSFSLLFAETQY
TRBV16 ASSARDSQETQY
TRBV28 ASSLYPTAGGAYNEQF
TRBV6-5 ASSWSGRVNTGELF
TRBV5-1 ASSLAKISEQF
TRBV11-3 ASSPGWGEQF
TRBV7-9 ASSLNRGDREKLF
TRBV4-1 ASSQVHLPGTSASYEQY
TRBV7-2 ASSQARDPSLH
TRBV5-1 ASSLEAGAGANVLT
TRBV5-4 ASSRPGGFVSTDTQY
TRBV24-1 ATRGTSQSHEQF
TRBV9 ASSVDRENRGQF
TRBV2 ASSSGGYGYT
TRBV29-1 SAGQGSYNEQF
TRBV4-3 ASSQVWEINEKLF
TRBV19 ASSRQVGETQY
TRBV6-5 ASKQGSSNYGYT
TRBV9 ASSVTGPGELF
TRBV27 ASSLTSLNNQPQH
TRBV19 ASSWDRTYYGYT
TRBV19 ASSRTGRLIDYGYT
TRBV28 ASSFWSVGTEAF
TRBV9 ASSVEDSGTYEQY
TRBV28 ASSLLGLAGSNEQF
TRBV4-1 ASSWQGWPLARFSYEQY
TRBV28 ASRPPRAMIYEQY
TRBV27 ASSLGGFGEKLF
TRBV6-6 ASSSRTSEDIQY
TRBV5-6 ASSLRDRLMYEQY